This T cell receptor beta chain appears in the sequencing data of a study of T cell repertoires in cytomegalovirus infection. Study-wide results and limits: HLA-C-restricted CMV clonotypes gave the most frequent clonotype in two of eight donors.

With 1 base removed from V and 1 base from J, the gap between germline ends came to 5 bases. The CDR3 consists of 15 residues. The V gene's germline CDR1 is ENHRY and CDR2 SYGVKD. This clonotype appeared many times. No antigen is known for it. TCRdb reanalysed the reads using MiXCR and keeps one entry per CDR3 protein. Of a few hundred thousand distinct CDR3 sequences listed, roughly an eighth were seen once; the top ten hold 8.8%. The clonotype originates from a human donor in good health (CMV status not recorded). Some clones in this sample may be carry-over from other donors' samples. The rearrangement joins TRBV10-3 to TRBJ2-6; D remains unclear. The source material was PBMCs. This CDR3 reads CAISEYGSGANVLTF. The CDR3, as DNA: TGTGCCATCAGTGAGTACGGGTCTGGGGCCAACGTCCTGACTTTC.